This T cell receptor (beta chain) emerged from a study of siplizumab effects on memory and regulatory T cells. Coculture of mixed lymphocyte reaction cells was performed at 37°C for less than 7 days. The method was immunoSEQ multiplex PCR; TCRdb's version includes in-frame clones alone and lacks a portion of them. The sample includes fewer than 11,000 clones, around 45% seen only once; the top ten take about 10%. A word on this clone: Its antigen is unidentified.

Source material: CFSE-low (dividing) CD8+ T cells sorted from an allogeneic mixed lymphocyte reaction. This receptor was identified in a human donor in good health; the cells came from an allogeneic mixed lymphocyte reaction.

CDR3 sequence: CAWSGGVGQPQHF. The DNA of the CDR3 is TGTGCCTGGAGTGGAGGGGTTGGTCAGCCCCAGCATTTT. V usage is TRBV30 and J usage is TRBJ1-5, with D possibly TRBD1 on 5 matching bases. Germline lookup yields CDR1 GTSNPN and CDR2 SVGIG (reference sequence). Trimming left V 1 base short and J 6 bases short, with 10 bases between. This CDR3 has 13 residues.